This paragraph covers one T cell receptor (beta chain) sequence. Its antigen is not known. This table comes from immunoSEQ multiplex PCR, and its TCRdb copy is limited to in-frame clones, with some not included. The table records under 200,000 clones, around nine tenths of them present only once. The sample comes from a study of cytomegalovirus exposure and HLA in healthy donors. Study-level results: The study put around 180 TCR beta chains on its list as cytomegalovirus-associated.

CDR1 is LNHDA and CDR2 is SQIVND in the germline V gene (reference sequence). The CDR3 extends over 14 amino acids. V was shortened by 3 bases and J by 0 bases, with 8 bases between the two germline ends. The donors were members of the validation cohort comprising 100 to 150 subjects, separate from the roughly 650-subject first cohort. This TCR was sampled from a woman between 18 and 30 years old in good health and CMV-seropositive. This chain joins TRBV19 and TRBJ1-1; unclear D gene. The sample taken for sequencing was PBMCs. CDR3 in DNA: TGTGCCAGTAGTATTGGGCCCATGAACACTGAAGCTTTCTTT. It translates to CASSIGPMNTEAFF.